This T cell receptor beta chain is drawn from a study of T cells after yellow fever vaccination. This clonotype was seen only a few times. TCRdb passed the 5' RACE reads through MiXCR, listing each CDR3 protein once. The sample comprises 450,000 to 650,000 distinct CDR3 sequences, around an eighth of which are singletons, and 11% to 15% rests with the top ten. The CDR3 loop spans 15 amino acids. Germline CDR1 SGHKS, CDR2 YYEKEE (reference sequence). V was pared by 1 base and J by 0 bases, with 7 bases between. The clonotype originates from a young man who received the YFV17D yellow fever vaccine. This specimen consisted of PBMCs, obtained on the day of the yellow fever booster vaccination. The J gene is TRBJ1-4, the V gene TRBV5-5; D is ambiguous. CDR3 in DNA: TGTGCCAGCAGCTTGATTTCTGCAACTAATGAAAAACTGTTTTTT. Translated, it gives CASSLISATNEKLFF.